These T cell receptor beta chains were read from a single sample in a study of T cell changes during pregnancy in multiple sclerosis. Libraries were prepared by immunoSEQ multiplex PCR; TCRdb keeps only in-frame clonotypes and omits some of them. This sample has 60,000 to 70,000 clones, with approximately 90% found just once. The sample here was peripheral blood, taken in the second trimester of pregnancy. The receptors originated from a female donor in good health, enrolled as a control in a pregnancy study. CDR3s include the opening cysteine and the closing phenylalanine or tryptophan. A D gene is named only where the DNA matches it firmly. The size entry is marked missing in some rows and otherwise reads once, few, many or a size class.

cdr3_nt: TGTGCCTGGAACATCGTCAACTATGGCTACACCTTC
cdr3_aa: CAWNIVNYGYTF
j_call: TRBJ1-2
v_call: TRBV30
d_call: -
clone_size: -

cdr3_nt: TGTGCCTGGATACGGCGGGGTAAGGATACGCAGTATTTT
cdr3_aa: CAWIRRGKDTQYF
j_call: TRBJ2-3
v_call: TRBV30
d_call: -
clone_size: -

cdr3_nt: TGTGCCAGCAGTTACTCCCCAGGGGGCGAGCAGTACTTC
cdr3_aa: CASSYSPGGEQYF
j_call: TRBJ2-7
v_call: TRBV6-6
d_call: TRBD1
clone_size: once

cdr3_nt: TGTGCCAGCTCACCTAGCGGGCGGAATGAGCAGTTCTTC
cdr3_aa: CASSPSGRNEQFF
j_call: TRBJ2-1
v_call: TRBV18
d_call: TRBD2
clone_size: -

cdr3_nt: TGTGCCAGCAGTTACTCACAGGGCAACGAGCAGTACTTC
cdr3_aa: CASSYSQGNEQYF
j_call: TRBJ2-7
v_call: TRBV6-6
d_call: -
clone_size: -

cdr3_nt: TGTGCCAGCAGCTTAGGACAGGGCAGTCAAGAGACCCAGTACTTC
cdr3_aa: CASSLGQGSQETQYF
j_call: TRBJ2-5
v_call: TRBV11-3
d_call: TRBD1
clone_size: once

cdr3_nt: TGTGCCAGCAGTACACGCTCAAGACTAGCGGCAGACACCGGGGAGCTGTTTTTT
cdr3_aa: CASSTRSRLAADTGELFF
j_call: TRBJ2-2
v_call: TRBV28
d_call: TRBD2
clone_size: once

cdr3_nt: TGTGCCAGCAGTTACTCGCAGAACAGGGGAGATGGCTACACCTTC
cdr3_aa: CASSYSQNRGDGYTF
j_call: TRBJ1-2
v_call: TRBV6-5
d_call: TRBD1
clone_size: few

cdr3_nt: TGTGCCAGCTCACCCCCCGGGACTAGAGCCAATGAGCAGTTCTTC
cdr3_aa: CASSPPGTRANEQFF
j_call: TRBJ2-1
v_call: TRBV18
d_call: TRBD2
clone_size: -

cdr3_nt: TGCAGCGTTGAACGGACACGATACTATGGCTACACCTTC
cdr3_aa: CSVERTRYYGYTF
j_call: TRBJ1-2
v_call: TRBV29-1
d_call: -
clone_size: -

cdr3_nt: TGTGCCAGCGGGGAGCAGGGGCTAAGAAACGAGCAGTACTTC
cdr3_aa: CASGEQGLRNEQYF
j_call: TRBJ2-7
v_call: TRBV2
d_call: -
clone_size: -

cdr3_nt: TGTGCCACCAGCCTCGGGGGAATGAACACTGAAGCTTTCTTT
cdr3_aa: CATSLGGMNTEAFF
j_call: TRBJ1-1
v_call: TRBV6-5
d_call: -
clone_size: -

cdr3_nt: TGTGCCAGCTCCCCCGGGTCTCAGGAGACCCAGTACTTC
cdr3_aa: CASSPGSQETQYF
j_call: TRBJ2-5
v_call: TRBV18
d_call: -
clone_size: -

cdr3_nt: TGTGCCAGCAGATCGCCTGGAACCGGAGGATATGAGCAGTTCTTC
cdr3_aa: CASRSPGTGGYEQFF
j_call: TRBJ2-1
v_call: TRBV28
d_call: -
clone_size: -

cdr3_nt: TGTGCCAGCAAGGGTAATAGACAGGGCTTGACCTACGAGCAGTACTTC
cdr3_aa: CASKGNRQGLTYEQYF
j_call: TRBJ2-7
v_call: TRBV2
d_call: TRBD1
clone_size: -

cdr3_nt: TGTGCCAGCAGCTTGGATCGGCAGGCCTCGTTGGGAGCTTTCTTT
cdr3_aa: CASSLDRQASLGAFF
j_call: TRBJ1-1
v_call: TRBV5-6
d_call: -
clone_size: few

cdr3_nt: TGTGCCAGCAGTGCCCCTCTCGGGACAGGGAAAACAGATACGCAGTATTTT
cdr3_aa: CASSAPLGTGKTDTQYF
j_call: TRBJ2-3
v_call: TRBV6-1
d_call: TRBD1
clone_size: -

cdr3_nt: TGTGCCAGCAGCTTAGGACTAGCGGGTAGCACAGATACGCAGTATTTT
cdr3_aa: CASSLGLAGSTDTQYF
j_call: TRBJ2-3
v_call: TRBV7-9
d_call: TRBD2
clone_size: -

cdr3_nt: TGTGCCAGCTCATACACAGGGGGCAGCAAGCCCCAGCATTTT
cdr3_aa: CASSYTGGSKPQHF
j_call: TRBJ1-5
v_call: TRBV18
d_call: TRBD1
clone_size: -

cdr3_nt: TGCGCCAGCAGTCCAGAACACAGCTCTGGAAACACCATATATTTT
cdr3_aa: CASSPEHSSGNTIYF
j_call: TRBJ1-3
v_call: TRBV23-1
d_call: -
clone_size: -

cdr3_nt: TGTGCCATCACTGAGGCTAGCGGGAGAGGCCTCTTC
cdr3_aa: CAITEASGRGLF
j_call: TRBJ2-1
v_call: TRBV10-3
d_call: TRBD2
clone_size: -

cdr3_nt: TGTGCCAGCAGCTTCAGGGGGGACAGGGGAGGGGACGGCTACACCTTC
cdr3_aa: CASSFRGDRGGDGYTF
j_call: TRBJ1-2
v_call: TRBV7-8
d_call: TRBD1
clone_size: -

cdr3_nt: TGTGCCAGCAGTCAGGGGCTATTTAACACTGAAGCTTTCTTT
cdr3_aa: CASSQGLFNTEAFF
j_call: TRBJ1-1
v_call: TRBV6-5
d_call: -
clone_size: once

cdr3_nt: TGTGCCAGCAGCTTCGGCCGTGCGGGGGGCCTCACCGGGGAGCTGTTTTTT
cdr3_aa: CASSFGRAGGLTGELFF
j_call: TRBJ2-2
v_call: TRBV7-9
d_call: TRBD2
clone_size: -

cdr3_nt: TGTGCCAGCAGCCCTGGACAGGCCGCCTACAATGAGCAGTTCTTC
cdr3_aa: CASSPGQAAYNEQFF
j_call: TRBJ2-1
v_call: TRBV7-8
d_call: TRBD1
clone_size: -

cdr3_nt: TGTGCCAGCAGCCCCGGCGTGGCAGGATTTTATAAGTTATACAATGAGCAGTTCTTC
cdr3_aa: CASSPGVAGFYKLYNEQFF
j_call: TRBJ2-1
v_call: TRBV7-2
d_call: -
clone_size: -

cdr3_nt: TGTGCCAGCAGCGTAGTGCAGGGGGCCTACAATGAGCAGTTCTTC
cdr3_aa: CASSVVQGAYNEQFF
j_call: TRBJ2-1
v_call: TRBV9
d_call: TRBD1
clone_size: -

cdr3_nt: TGTGCCAGCAGCCCAGTGGGCAGGCAAGAGACCCAGTACTTC
cdr3_aa: CASSPVGRQETQYF
j_call: TRBJ2-5
v_call: TRBV7-8
d_call: -
clone_size: once

cdr3_nt: TGCGCCAGCAGCGGGGTCGGGAGCCCGGGTGGCACCATATATTTT
cdr3_aa: CASSGVGSPGGTIYF
j_call: TRBJ1-3
v_call: TRBV4-1
d_call: -
clone_size: -

cdr3_nt: TGTGCCAGCAGCTTGAGAACTGGGGGCCTTAATGAAAAACTGTTTTTT
cdr3_aa: CASSLRTGGLNEKLFF
j_call: TRBJ1-4
v_call: TRBV5-6
d_call: -
clone_size: once

cdr3_nt: TGTGCCAGCAGGCCGGGACTAGCGGGGGGGGGCTACGAGCAGTACTTC
cdr3_aa: CASRPGLAGGGYEQYF
j_call: TRBJ2-7
v_call: TRBV6-4
d_call: TRBD2
clone_size: -

cdr3_nt: TGTGCCAGCAGCCAAGATGGGGTCGGGACTTTTTACAATGAGCAGTTCTTC
cdr3_aa: CASSQDGVGTFYNEQFF
j_call: TRBJ2-1
v_call: TRBV4-2
d_call: -
clone_size: -

cdr3_nt: TGTGCCAGCAGCTCGGAGGGGTACGAGCAGTACTTC
cdr3_aa: CASSSEGYEQYF
j_call: TRBJ2-7
v_call: TRBV6-5
d_call: -
clone_size: -

cdr3_nt: TGTGCCTGGAGTGGGGGGCCCGGGGAGCTGTTTTTT
cdr3_aa: CAWSGGPGELFF
j_call: TRBJ2-2
v_call: TRBV30
d_call: -
clone_size: -

cdr3_nt: TGTGCCAGCAGTTCCCGAGCCGGGACCGGGGAGCTGTTTTTT
cdr3_aa: CASSSRAGTGELFF
j_call: TRBJ2-2
v_call: TRBV7-9
d_call: -
clone_size: -

cdr3_nt: TGTGCCAGTAGTATAGCCGGGACAGCTTATGGCTACACCTTC
cdr3_aa: CASSIAGTAYGYTF
j_call: TRBJ1-2
v_call: TRBV19
d_call: TRBD1
clone_size: -

cdr3_nt: TGTGCCAGCAGCTTAGAATCCAGGGCAGACATTCAGTACTTC
cdr3_aa: CASSLESRADIQYF
j_call: TRBJ2-4
v_call: TRBV7-9
d_call: -
clone_size: -

cdr3_nt: TGTGCCAGCAGTTTTAATGTAAGGACTAGAGCCTACGAGCAGTACTTC
cdr3_aa: CASSFNVRTRAYEQYF
j_call: TRBJ2-7
v_call: TRBV27
d_call: TRBD2
clone_size: -

cdr3_nt: TGTGCCAGCGTACAGGGACGGTATGGCTACACCTTC
cdr3_aa: CASVQGRYGYTF
j_call: TRBJ1-2
v_call: TRBV6-1
d_call: -
clone_size: -

cdr3_nt: TGTGCCAGCAGTTTAAGAGTCGAGGGTTACGACGGAGCGTACAATGAGCAGTTCTTC
cdr3_aa: CASSLRVEGYDGAYNEQFF
j_call: TRBJ2-1
v_call: TRBV28
d_call: -
clone_size: -

cdr3_nt: TGTGCCAGCAGCTTAGTAGTGGGACTAGCTGGTGTGAACATTCAGTACTTC
cdr3_aa: CASSLVVGLAGVNIQYF
j_call: TRBJ2-4
v_call: TRBV7-2
d_call: TRBD2
clone_size: -